Listed below are T cell receptor beta chains from one sample, sequenced in a study of cytomegalovirus exposure and HLA in healthy donors. The table came from immunoSEQ multiplex PCR; TCRdb's copy has only in-frame clones and leaves some out. The repertoire holds under 200,000 clones, 81% seen once, with 1.3% in the top ten. The material sequenced was PBMCs. The source of these receptors is a man aged 45-65 years in good health and CMV-seropositive. Each CDR3 is given without its conserved first and last residue. The order of the fields is V gene, CDR3 length, J gene, D gene, CDR3 protein. The D gene is left open where the match is weak.

V: TRBV5-8; length: 11; J: TRBJ1-4; D: TRBD1; CDR3: ASSGTGRAKLF
V: TRBV19; length: 12; J: TRBJ1-1; D: TRBD1; CDR3: ASSIDRGRTEAF
V: TRBV18; length: 12; J: TRBJ2-7; D: TRBD2; CDR3: ASSEREGPYEQY
V: TRBV2; length: 11; J: TRBJ2-1; D: TRBD1; CDR3: ASGGTGGSEQF
V: TRBV28; length: 13; J: TRBJ1-2; D: -; CDR3: ASSLGAEGDYGYT
V: TRBV7-9; length: 14; J: TRBJ2-5; D: TRBD1; CDR3: ASSLADRGGQETQY
V: TRBV7-9; length: 17; J: TRBJ1-1; D: TRBD1; CDR3: ASSPRIPGQGGLGTEAF
V: TRBV28; length: 9; J: -; D: -; CDR3: ASSSGYEQY
V: TRBV19; length: 15; J: TRBJ1-5; D: -; CDR3: ASSPWTDGHRNQPQH
V: TRBV9; length: 14; J: TRBJ1-4; D: TRBD1; CDR3: ASSVMTGVGNEKLF
V: TRBV9; length: 13; J: TRBJ1-3; D: -; CDR3: ASSRRGKGVDTIY
V: TRBV19; length: 13; J: TRBJ1-2; D: -; CDR3: ASSARAHTNYGYT
V: TRBV7-8; length: 13; J: TRBJ2-1; D: TRBD2; CDR3: ASSHGLAGGVEQF
V: TRBV11-1; length: 15; J: TRBJ2-4; D: TRBD2; CDR3: ASSPKGGLARKNIQY
V: TRBV30; length: 11; J: TRBJ2-6; D: -; CDR3: AWKLSGANVLT
V: TRBV11-2; length: 15; J: TRBJ1-4; D: TRBD1; CDR3: ASSRLLIQGMHEKLF